The 6 T cell receptor beta chains presented below share a single source sample, sequenced in a study of cytomegalovirus exposure and HLA in healthy donors (TCRdb year 2017). Library construction relied on the immunoSEQ multiplex PCR assay. A mixture of 60 forward primers for TCR Vbeta segments and 13 reverse primers for TCR Jbeta segments was used in the multiplex PCR. TCRdb holds this immuneACCESS table with in-frame rearrangements only. Some clones are missing; in checked studies, unresolved V genes explain under half, and the rest has no known cause. The sample contains about 120,000 clones, roughly 79% of them found a single time. The ten top clones hold under 4% of the sample. Sequenced sample: PBMCs. Every receptor here comes from a woman in her 30s in good health and CMV-seronegative.

The chain is built from TRBV7-6 and TRBJ2-7, with TRBD1 matching 9 bases. With 4 bases clipped from V and 5 bases from J, the junction kept 9 bases outside the gene matches. This CDR3 is built from 15 residues. Germline CDR1 reads SGHVS; CDR2 reads FNYEAQ. The CDR3 is CASSSSPDRGNEQYF. The CDR3 DNA sequence: TGTGCCAGCAGCTCCAGTCCGGACAGGGGCAACGAGCAGTACTTC.

This clone was detected only once. This sequence joins TRBV28 and TRBJ2-2; D not resolved. CDR3 length equals 14 residues. Looked up from germline, CDR1 is MDHEN and CDR2 is SYDVKM. The germline V and J ends were trimmed by 5 bases and 1 base, with 8 bases remaining between them. This CDR3 is CASSASGNTGELFF. CDR3 bases: TGTGCCAGCAGTGCCTCGGGGAACACCGGGGAGCTGTTTTTT.

The chain is built from TRBV20-1 and TRBJ2-7; D might be TRBD1 (8 bases). Looked up from germline, CDR1 is DFQATT and CDR2 is SNEGSKA (reference sequence). This CDR3 has 11 residues. The V end lost 6 bases, the J end lost 9 bases, and 15 bases lay between the germline ends. DNA for the CDR3: TGCAGTGCCCAGGACAGGGAGGGGCAGTACTTC. Residues: CSAQDREGQYF.

Written as DNA, the CDR3 is TGCGCCAGCAGCCAAGAGCGGCGAACCACCCCCGGGGAATCCCACGAGCAGTACTTC. Encoded protein: CASSQERRTTPGESHEQYF. The rearrangement joins TRBV4-3 to TRBJ2-7, with D tentatively TRBD2 (5 bases). CDR1 is LGHNA and CDR2 is YSLEER in the germline V gene. This CDR3 comprises 19 residues. V lost 0 bases, J lost 5 bases, and 26 bases lay in between.

About this clone: The germline gene is not matched at one end of the junction; a read error may be the cause. The chain recombines TRBV7-2 with TRBJ2-5; maybe TRBD1 (5 bases). Germline-derived CDR1 and CDR2 are SGHTA and FQGNSA. The CDR3 runs 13 residues. The CDR3 bases are TGTGCCAGCAGCCGTCCGACAGAAGAGGCCCAGTACTTC. Amino acid sequence: CASSRPTEEAQYF.

The chain combines TRBV7-9 with TRBJ2-2; D unclear. Trimming removed 6 bases from V and 1 base from J, with 6 bases in between. The CDR3 runs 13 residues. Germline CDR1 reads SEHNR; CDR2 reads FQNEAQ (reference sequence). CDR3 residues: CASRAGNTGELFF. CDR3 sequence (DNA): TGTGCCAGCAGGGCAGGGAACACCGGGGAGCTGTTTTTT. Full variable domain (missing parts from reference TRBV7-9 and TRBJ2-2): DTGVSQNPRHKITKRGQNVTFRCDPISEHNRLYWYRQTLGQGPEFLTYFQNEAQLEKSRLLSDRFSAERPKGSFSTLEIQRTEQGDSAMYLCASRAGNTGELFFGEGSRLTVL.